Included here is one T cell receptor (beta chain) sequence, with context. V was trimmed by 6 bases and J by 4 bases, leaving 18 bases between them. CDR3 length: 16 residues. Per the germline V gene, CDR1 is SEHNR and CDR2 is FQNEAQ (reference sequence). The sample belongs to a study of blood T cell repertoires in COVID-19. Sequenced by immunoSEQ multiplex PCR; TCRdb stores in-frame clones only, minus some. The table has about 140,000 clones, roughly four fifths seen once. The source of this sequence is a woman aged 50 to 60 with acute COVID-19. Sequencing was performed on PBMCs or T cells enriched from blood (not recorded which). The V gene is TRBV7-9, the J gene TRBJ2-2; D may be TRBD1 (5 bases). Here the CDR3 reads CASSRGGVSGTGELFF. In DNA form, the CDR3 reads TGTGCCAGCAGTAGGGGTGGTGTGTCGGGCACCGGGGAGCTGTTTTTT.